Below, 22 T cell receptor beta chains from the same sample are listed, as sequenced in a study of OX40 agonist ivuxolimab in advanced cancers. The assay was immunoSEQ multiplex PCR, and TCRdb's table has in-frame clones only and misses some. The repertoire includes 40,000 to 60,000 clones, about 86% of them detected once, and 5.5% to 7% sits in the top ten. Here the sequenced sample was CD4+ or CD8+ T cells sorted from blood, taken in a trial of the OX40 agonist ivuxolimab. The receptors derive from an adult with an advanced solid tumor such as melanoma, head and neck, liver or kidney cancer.

J is TRBJ1-4 and V is TRBV5-1; a weak D match, TRBD1 (6 bases). The CDR3 sequence is 19 residues long. The germline CDR1 and CDR2 sequences are SGHRS and YFSETQ. The V and J ends lost 2 bases and 6 bases respectively, with 26 bases between them. CDR3 DNA sequence: TGCGCCAGCAGCTTTTACAGGAGGGACACCCACGGGGGGGATGAAAAACTGTTTTTT. As protein: CASSFYRRDTHGGDEKLFF.

The chain couples TRBV7-6 to TRBJ1-1, with D perhaps TRBD1 (5 bases). V gave up 2 bases and J gave up 7 bases, with 11 bases separating them. From germline, CDR1 is SGHVS and CDR2 FNYEAQ. This CDR3 is built from 13 residues. The CDR3 DNA reads as TGTGCCAGCAGCTTATGGGACGCAGGTGAAGCTTTCTTT. Protein: CASSLWDAGEAFF.

Concerning this clone itself: Other nucleotide sequences in the sample specify the same CDR3. The rearrangement uses TRBV30 and TRBJ1-1; D might be TRBD1 (6 bases). V lost 2 bases, J lost 7 bases, and 26 bases lay in between. The length of the CDR3 is 17 residues. In germline, CDR1 is GTSNPN, CDR2 SVGIG (reference sequence). CDR3 loop: CAWSRGGWGRGAGEAFF. CDR3 sequence (DNA): TGTGCCTGGAGTCGGGGTGGTTGGGGCAGGGGTGCGGGTGAAGCTTTCTTT.

The genes are TRBV28 and TRBJ2-3; 7 positions agree with TRBD1. Germline lookup yields CDR1 MDHEN and CDR2 SYDVKM. V dropped 3 bases and J dropped 2; count of bases not matched to a gene: 8. The CDR3 length is 16 residues. The CDR3, as DNA: TGTGCCAGCAGTTTGCTCTCAGGGACAGTCACAGATACGCAGTATTTT. Amino acids: CASSLLSGTVTDTQYF.

The V and J genes are TRBV6-1 and TRBJ1-5, with 8 bases identical to TRBD1. This CDR3 contains 13 residues. CDR1 MNHNS and CDR2 SASEGT come from the germline V gene. The V segment lost 6 bases and the J segment 8 bases; nucleotides outside the gene matches: 6. The CDR3 DNA reads TGTGCCAGCAGCCTGACAGGGGAAGAGCCCCAGCATTTT. Protein sequence: CASSLTGEEPQHF.

The chain links TRBV2 to TRBJ1-4; D is possibly TRBD1 (6 bases). Per the germline V gene, CDR1 is SNHLY and CDR2 is FYNNEI. V lost 1 base and J lost 8, with 14 bases in between. The CDR3 runs to 15 residues. CDR3 DNA sequence: TGTGCCAGCAGTGAAGAGGGGGGGCCGGGGGAAAAACTGTTTTTT. Translating it yields CASSEEGGPGEKLFF.

The chain has TRBV19 and TRBJ2-2, with 7 bases lining up with TRBD1. The CDR3 has 15 amino acids. V lost 5 bases, J lost 1 base, and 4 bases stayed unmatched. Germline V gene lookup returns CDR1 LNHDA and CDR2 SQIVND (reference sequence). The CDR3 sequence: CASSPRQGNTGELFF. CDR3 sequence (DNA): TGTGCCAGTAGTCCTCGACAGGGGAACACCGGGGAGCTGTTTTTT. Complete variable domain (other parts from reference TRBV19 and TRBJ2-2): DGGITQSPKYLFRKEGQNVTLSCEQNLNHDAMYWYRQDPGQGLRLIYYSQIVNDFQKGDIAEGYSVSREKKESFPLTVTSAQKNPTAFYLCASSPRQGNTGELFFGEGSRLTVL.

V usage is TRBV10-1 and J usage is TRBJ2-3; 13 bases are a match to TRBD2. Per the germline V gene, CDR1 is WNHNN and CDR2 is SYGVQD (reference sequence). The CDR3 loop spans 15 amino acids. V shed 5 bases, J shed 3 bases, and the junction held 2 bases outside the gene matches. The CDR3 loop is CASSRTSGRTDTQYF. The CDR3 region has the DNA TGCGCCAGCAGTCGGACTAGCGGGAGAACAGATACGCAGTATTTT.

The chain is built from TRBV29-1 and TRBJ1-1; 10 bases map to TRBD1. V shed 2 bases and J 11 bases; nucleotides not matched to a gene: 14. CDR3 length: 15 residues. CDR1 SQVTM and CDR2 ANQGSEA come from the germline V gene. CDR3 loop: CSVETPGTGAMGAFF. CDR3 in DNA: TGCAGCGTTGAAACCCCCGGGACAGGGGCGATGGGGGCTTTCTTT.

This clone was seen more than once but under ten times. The CDR3 DNA reads TGCGCCAGCAGCCCCCTAGTGGGTACCGGGGAGCTGTTTTTT. Protein: CASSPLVGTGELFF. The chain recombines TRBV5-1 with TRBJ2-2; D is ambiguous. Germline V CDR1 and CDR2: SGHRS, YFSETQ. The CDR3 is made up of 14 amino acids. The V end was cut by 4 bases, the J end by 5 bases, with 12 bases between.

V usage is TRBV2 and J usage is TRBJ1-2, with TRBD1 as a possible D gene (5 bases). V was cut by 1 base and J by 4 bases, with 13 bases left in between. From germline, CDR1 is SNHLY and CDR2 FYNNEI. The CDR3 is 15 amino acids. As DNA, the CDR3 is TGTGCCAGCAGTGAAGGGGGGAGCCTGGCCTATGGCTACACCTTC. Translation: CASSEGGSLAYGYTF.

This clone is medium-sized within its sample. The V gene is TRBV7-7, the J gene TRBJ2-1; no clear D. Trimming left V 0 bases short and J 9 bases short, with 9 bases between. The CDR3 totals 13 residues. CDR1 is SSHAT and CDR2 is FNYEAQ in the germline V gene (reference sequence). The CDR3 reads CASSLAENFEQFF. Here the CDR3 DNA reads TGTGCCAGCAGCTTAGCGGAAAACTTTGAGCAGTTCTTC.

The gene calls are TRBV7-6 and TRBJ2-1; unclear D gene. CDR1 is SGHVS, CDR2 FNYEAQ, per germline. Trimming took off 0 bases at V and 10 bases at J, with 7 bases between the two ends. The CDR3 is 12 residues long. The CDR3 loop is CASSLAGVEQFF. CDR3 bases: TGTGCCAGCAGCTTAGCTGGTGTGGAGCAGTTCTTC.

V gene TRBV6-5 combines with J gene TRBJ2-3; 8 nucleotides match TRBD2. CDR3 length equals 13 residues. CDR1 and CDR2 (germline): MNHEY, SVGAGI. The V segment lost 7 bases and the J segment 6 bases; nucleotides outside the gene matches: 6. The CDR3 loop is CASTGGPPDTQYF. CDR3 coding DNA: TGTGCCAGCACGGGGGGGCCCCCGGATACGCAGTATTTT.

The J gene is TRBJ1-4, the V gene TRBV5-6; maybe TRBD1 (5 bases). The germline V gene encodes CDR1 SGHDT and CDR2 YYEEEE. The CDR3 contains 15 residues. V lost 3 bases to trimming and J lost 3 bases, with 12 bases between them. The CDR3 bases are TGTGCCAGCAGCTCGGTAGACAGCCCTAATGAAAAACTGTTTTTT. It yields the protein CASSSVDSPNEKLFF.

The rearrangement uses TRBV19 and TRBJ2-7, with unresolved D. Trimming cost V 2 bases and J 6 bases, with 11 bases left between them. There are 13 residues in the CDR3. Germline CDR1 LNHDA, CDR2 SQIVND (reference sequence). The CDR3 sequence: CASSINTLGEQYF. For the CDR3, the DNA is TGTGCCAGTAGTATAAATACCTTGGGCGAGCAGTACTTC.

This sequence joins TRBV27 and TRBJ2-7; TRBD2 matches 9 bases. Germline V gives CDR1 MNHEY, CDR2 SMNVEV (reference sequence). The V gene end was trimmed by 3 bases and the J gene end by 7 bases; junction bases not matched to a gene: 10. This CDR3 is built from 15 residues. The CDR3 is CASSFSASGISEQYF. The DNA for the CDR3 is TGTGCCAGCAGTTTCTCGGCTAGCGGGATTTCGGAGCAGTACTTC.

This chain uses TRBV9 with TRBJ1-1, with no clear D. V dropped 4 bases and J dropped 1 base, with 8 bases sitting between them. The germline CDR1 and CDR2 sequences are SGDLS and YYNGEE. The CDR3 is 13 amino acids. This CDR3 reads CASSPDGNTEAFF. CDR3 nucleotides: TGTGCCAGCAGCCCCGACGGGAACACTGAAGCTTTCTTT.

The chain has TRBV5-1 and TRBJ2-2; maybe TRBD1 (5 bases). In germline, CDR1 is SGHRS, CDR2 YFSETQ. Trimming shortened V by 1 base and J by 1 base, and 11 bases separated the two germline ends. CDR3 length: 16 amino acids. CDR3: CASSLYRQGNTGELFF. DNA of the CDR3: TGCGCCAGCAGCTTGTATCGTCAGGGGAACACCGGGGAGCTGTTTTTT.

The chain is built from TRBV27 and TRBJ2-1; the match to TRBD2 covers 8 bases. The CDR3 length is 18 residues. CDR1 is MNHEY, CDR2 SMNVEV, per germline (reference sequence). V lost 5 bases to trimming and J lost 8 bases; unmatched junction nucleotides: 20. DNA for the CDR3: TGTGCCAGCAGTACCCCATTGAGGGGGACTAGTGCCACGGATGAGCAGTTCTTC. Residues: CASSTPLRGTSATDEQFF.

The sample holds one count of this clone. The chain has TRBV6-1 and TRBJ1-2, with unresolved D. The CDR3 extends over 14 amino acids. The V gene's germline CDR1 is MNHNS and CDR2 SASEGT. V was cut by 0 bases and J by 1 base, with 6 bases left in between. In nucleotides, the CDR3 is TGTGCCAGCAGTGAAGCGCCAAATAACTATGGCTACACCTTC. Residues: CASSEAPNNYGYTF.

The CDR3 spells CASSLGGRAMFEYF. The CDR3 DNA reads as TGTGCCAGCAGCTTGGGCGGGAGGGCCATGTTCGAGTATTTT. The rearrangement joins TRBV5-6 to TRBJ2-3; 9 bases are a match to TRBD2. The CDR3 is 14 residues long. CDR1 and CDR2 (germline): SGHDT, YYEEEE. The V gene end was trimmed by 0 bases and the J gene end by 13 bases; junction bases not matched to a gene: 9.